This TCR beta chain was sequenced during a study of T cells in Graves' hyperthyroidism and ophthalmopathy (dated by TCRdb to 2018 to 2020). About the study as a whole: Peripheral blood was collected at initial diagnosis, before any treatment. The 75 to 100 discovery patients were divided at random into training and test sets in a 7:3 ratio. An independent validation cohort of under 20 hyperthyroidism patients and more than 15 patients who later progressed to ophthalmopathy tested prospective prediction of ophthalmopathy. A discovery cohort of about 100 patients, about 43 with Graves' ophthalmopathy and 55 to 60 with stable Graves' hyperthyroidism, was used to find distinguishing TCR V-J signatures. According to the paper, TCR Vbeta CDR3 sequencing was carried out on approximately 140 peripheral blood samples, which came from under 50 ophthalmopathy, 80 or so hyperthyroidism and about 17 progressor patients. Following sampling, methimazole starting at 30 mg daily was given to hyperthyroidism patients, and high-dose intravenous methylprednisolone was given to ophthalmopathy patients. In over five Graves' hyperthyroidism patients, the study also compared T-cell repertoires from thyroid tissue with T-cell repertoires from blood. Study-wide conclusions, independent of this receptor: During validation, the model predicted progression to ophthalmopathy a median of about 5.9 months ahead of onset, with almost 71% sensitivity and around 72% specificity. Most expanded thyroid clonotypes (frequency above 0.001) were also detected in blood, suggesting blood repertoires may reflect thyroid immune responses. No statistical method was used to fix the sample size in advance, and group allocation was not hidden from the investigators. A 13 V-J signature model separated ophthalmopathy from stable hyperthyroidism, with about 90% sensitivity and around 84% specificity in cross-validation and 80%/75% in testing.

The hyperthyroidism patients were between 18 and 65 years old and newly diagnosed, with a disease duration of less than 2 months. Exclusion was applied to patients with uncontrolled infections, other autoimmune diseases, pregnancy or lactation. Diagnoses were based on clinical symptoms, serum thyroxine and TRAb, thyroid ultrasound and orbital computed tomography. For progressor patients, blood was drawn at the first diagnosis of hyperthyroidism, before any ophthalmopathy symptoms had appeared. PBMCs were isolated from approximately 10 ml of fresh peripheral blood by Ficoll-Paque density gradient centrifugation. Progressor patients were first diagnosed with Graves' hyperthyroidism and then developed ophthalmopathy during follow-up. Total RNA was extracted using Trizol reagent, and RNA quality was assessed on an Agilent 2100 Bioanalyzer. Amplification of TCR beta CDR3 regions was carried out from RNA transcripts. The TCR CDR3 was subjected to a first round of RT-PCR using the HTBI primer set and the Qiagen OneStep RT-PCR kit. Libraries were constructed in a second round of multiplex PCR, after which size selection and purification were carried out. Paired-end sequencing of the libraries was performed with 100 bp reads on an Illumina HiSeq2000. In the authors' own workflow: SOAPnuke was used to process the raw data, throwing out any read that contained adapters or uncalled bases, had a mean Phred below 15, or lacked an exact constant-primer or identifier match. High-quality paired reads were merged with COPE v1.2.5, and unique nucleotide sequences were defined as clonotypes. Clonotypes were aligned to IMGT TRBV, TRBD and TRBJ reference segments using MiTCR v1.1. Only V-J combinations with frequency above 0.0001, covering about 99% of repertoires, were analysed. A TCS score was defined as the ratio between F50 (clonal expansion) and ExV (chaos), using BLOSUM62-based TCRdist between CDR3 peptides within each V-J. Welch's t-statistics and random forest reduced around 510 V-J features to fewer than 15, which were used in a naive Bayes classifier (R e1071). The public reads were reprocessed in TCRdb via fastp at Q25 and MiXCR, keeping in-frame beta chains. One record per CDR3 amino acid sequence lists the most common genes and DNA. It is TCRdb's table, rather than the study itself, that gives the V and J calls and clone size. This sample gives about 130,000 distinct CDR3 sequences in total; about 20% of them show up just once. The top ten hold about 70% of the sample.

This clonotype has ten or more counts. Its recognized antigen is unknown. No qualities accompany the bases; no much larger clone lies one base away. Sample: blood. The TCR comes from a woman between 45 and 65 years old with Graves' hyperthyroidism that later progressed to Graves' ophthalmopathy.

This receptor carries the CDR3 CASSEDTPSYEQYF. The sequence in DNA is TGTGCCAGCAGCGAGGACACGCCCTCCTACGAGCAGTACTTC. The chain joins TRBV2 to TRBJ2-7; matching of 5 bases hints at TRBD1 as the D gene. V is reduced by 6 bases and J by 0 bases, leaving a spacing of 12 bases between them. The CDR3 spans 14 residues, from the cysteine through the phenylalanine. Only CDR3 DNA is held: 42 bases, read in frame from base 1. CDR1 SNHLY and CDR2 FYNNEI are derived from the germline V gene.